This TCR beta chain derives from a study of OX40 agonist ivuxolimab in advanced cancers. TCRdb's copy holds only in-frame clones and misses some; the assay was immunoSEQ multiplex PCR. The sample shows 55,000 to 70,000 clones, less than 90% of them seen only once. Trimming removed 0 bases at V and 3 bases at J, with 11 bases between. Germline-derived CDR1 and CDR2 are KGHSH and LQKENI. This CDR3 region has 16 residues. The chain combines TRBV18 with TRBJ1-4; no clear D. This clonotype was obtained from an adult with an advanced solid tumor such as melanoma, head and neck, liver or kidney cancer. This specimen was CD4+ or CD8+ T cells sorted from blood, taken in a trial of the OX40 agonist ivuxolimab. CDR3 DNA: TGTGCCAGCTCACCACCGAATAACAGACCTAATGAAAAACTGTTTTTT. Translating it yields CASSPPNNRPNEKLFF.